One and the same sample provided the 29 T cell receptor beta chains below, sequenced in a study of T cells in Graves' hyperthyroidism and ophthalmopathy. TCR beta CDR3 regions were amplified from RNA. The HTBI primer set was used in a first-round RT-PCR of the TCR CDR3. TCRdb reanalysed the multiplex PCR reads using MiXCR and keeps one entry per CDR3 protein. The sample carries some 460,000 distinct CDR3 sequences, approximately 15% recorded once. Sequencing input: blood. The receptors come from a woman aged 18-30 years with Graves' hyperthyroidism.

V is TRBV20-1 and J is TRBJ2-4; 16 positions match TRBD2. CDR1 is DFQATT, CDR2 SNEGSKA, per germline (reference sequence). The V segment lost 6 bases and the J segment 6 bases; nucleotides outside the gene matches: 8. This CDR3 is built from 16 residues. CDR3 loop: CSAKGLAGGRGNIQYF. In DNA, the CDR3 is TGCAGTGCAAAGGGACTAGCGGGGGGGCGGGGAAACATTCAGTACTTC.

This clonotype was seen many times. This chain connects TRBV5-1 to TRBJ2-7; TRBD1 aligns across 8 bases. J was trimmed by 6 bases and V by 1 base; bases with no gene match: 9. CDR1 is SGHRS, CDR2 YFSETQ, per germline. This CDR3 comprises 15 residues. CDR3 DNA sequence: TGCGCCAGCAGCTTGTTTGGACAGGGTCAGGTCGAGCAGTACTTC. Residues: CASSLFGQGQVEQYF.

This clonotype showed up just a few times. J is TRBJ2-1 and V is TRBV12-5; possibly TRBD2 for D (7 bases). Germline V gives CDR1 LGHNT, CDR2 FRNRAP. V was clipped by 5 bases and J by 3 bases, with 17 bases between them. This CDR3 contains 16 residues. CDR3 sequence: CASGPPGGHDYNEQFF. As DNA, the CDR3 is TGTGCTAGTGGTCCCCCGGGGGGCCATGACTACAATGAGCAGTTCTTC. The full variable domain, completed using reference TRBV12-5 and TRBJ2-1, is DARVTQTPRHKVTEMGQEVTMRCQPILGHNTVFWYRQTMMQGLELLAYFRNRAPLDDSGMPKDRFSAEMPDATLATLKIQPSEPRDSAVYFCASGPPGGHDYNEQFFGPGTRLTVL.

As concerns this clonotype: A single base separates this from a much larger clone, so it may be a read error. The chain uses TRBV10-1 and TRBJ2-7, with TRBD1 as a possible D gene (5 bases). The CDR3 sequence is 13 residues long. The germline gives CDR1 WNHNN, CDR2 SYGVQD (reference sequence). CDR3: CASGSQGSPEQCF. CDR3 bases: TGCGCCAGCGGATCCCAGGGATCCCCCGAGCAGTGCTTC.

This clonotype was seen more than once but under ten times. The chain is built from TRBV15 and TRBJ2-1, with 7 bases fitting TRBD1. The CDR3 runs 14 residues. V was clipped by 4 bases and J by 6 bases; unmatched bases: 6. Germline V lookup: CDR1 LNHNV, CDR2 YYDKDF (reference sequence). CDR3 residues: CATSKLGQVNEQFF. Here the CDR3 DNA reads TGTGCCACCAGCAAACTAGGACAGGTCAATGAGCAGTTCTTC. Variable domain in full (rest from reference TRBV15 and TRBJ2-1): DAMVIQNPRYQVTQFGKPVTLSCSQTLNHNVMYWYQQKSSQAPKLLFHYYDKDFNNEADTPDNFQSRRPNTSFCFLDIRSPGLGDTAMYLCATSKLGQVNEQFFGPGTRLTVL.

This clonotype was seen once. This CDR3 fails to terminate in the conserved phenylalanine or tryptophan, so it likely reflects a read error. The rearrangement uses TRBV18 and TRBJ2-1; D is perhaps TRBD1 (5 bases). CDR3 length equals 18 residues. With 0 bases removed from V and 6 bases from J, the gap between germline ends came to 21 bases. CDR1 is KGHSH and CDR2 is LQKENI in the germline V gene. This CDR3 reads CASSPPSNISPGRNEQFS. In DNA form, the CDR3 reads TGTGCCAGCTCACCACCGTCTAATATTTCGCCAGGGCGCAATGAGCAGTTCTCC.

At least ten counts were recorded for this clonotype. The chain uses TRBV9 and TRBJ1-1; maybe TRBD1 (6 bases). CDR1 and CDR2 from the germline V gene are SGDLS and YYNGEE. The ends were cut back, 4 bases at V and 5 bases at J, with 12 bases in the middle. The CDR3 contains 13 residues. CDR3 region: CASSSRDMTEAFF. The CDR3 coding sequence is TGTGCCAGCAGCTCCCGGGACATGACTGAAGCTTTCTTT.

The chain carries TRBV20-1 and TRBJ1-2; 9 nucleotides align to TRBD1. Trimming at V came to 0 bases and at J to 6 bases, leaving 11 bases not matched to a gene. The germline CDR1 and CDR2 sequences are DFQATT and SNEGSKA (reference sequence). CDR3 length: 16 residues. CDR3 DNA sequence: TGCAGTGCTAGAGACCCGGGACAGGGATATGCTGATGGCTACACCTTC. Translation: CSARDPGQGYADGYTF.

In the case of this clonotype: This clone may be a read error of a much larger clone one base away. The chain combines TRBV18 with TRBJ1-3; a possible D gene is TRBD1 (5 bases). The germline V gene has CDR1 KGHSH and CDR2 LQKENI. CDR3 length equals 16 residues. The V end was cut by 3 bases, the J end by 0 bases, with 12 bases between. The CDR3 here is CASSPGTTNSGNTIYF. CDR3 DNA: TGTGCCAGCTCACCCGGGACGACCAACTCTGGAAACACCATATATTTT.

This clonotype came up many times. The rearrangement joins TRBV11-1 to TRBJ2-7; D perhaps matches TRBD1 (6 bases). The length of the CDR3 is 14 residues. CDR1 SGHAT and CDR2 FQDESV come from the germline V gene (reference sequence). Trimming removed 5 bases from V and 4 bases from J, with 15 bases in between. CDR3 region: CASSPQGLGYEQYF. The CDR3 DNA follows: TGTGCCAGCAGCCCTCAGGGGTTGGGGTACGAGCAGTACTTC.

This clonotype was detected only a few times. This rearrangement joins TRBV3-1 to TRBJ1-6; the D is unclear. The germline V gene encodes CDR1 LGHDT and CDR2 YNNKEL (reference sequence). CDR3 length: 16 residues. The germline V and J ends were trimmed by 5 bases and 4 bases, with 15 bases remaining between them. CDR3 nucleotides: TGTGCCAGCAGCGAAGTTGGAGGACTGTATAATTCACCCCTCCACTTT. It encodes CASSEVGGLYNSPLHF.

The genes are TRBV12-3 or TRBV12-4 and TRBJ1-5, with TRBD1 as a possible D gene (5 bases). Trimming left V 2 bases short and J 11 bases short, with 19 bases between. CDR3 length equals 15 residues. The CDR3 is CASSLRDSSESSQHF. In DNA form, the CDR3 reads TGTGCCAGCAGTTTAAGAGACAGCTCCGAATCGTCCCAGCATTTT.

Worth noting for this clonotype: At one end the junction does not follow the germline gene, possibly because of a read error. V and J are TRBV5-1 and TRBJ2-2; D could derive from TRBD1 or TRBD2 (5 bases each). The CDR3 sequence is 16 residues long. The germline gives CDR1 SGHRS, CDR2 YFSETQ. The CDR3: CASSLGQGSGTGELFF. The CDR3 DNA reads as TGTGCCAGCAGCTTGGGGCAGGGCTCGGGAACCGGGGAGCTGTTTTTT. Supplemented by reference TRBV5-1 and TRBJ2-2, the full variable domain reads KAGVTQTPRYLIKTRGQQVTLSCSPISGHRSVSWYQQTPGQGLQFLFEYFSETQRNKGNFPGRFSGRQFSNSRSEMNVSTLELGDSALYLCASSLGQGSGTGELFFGEGSRLTVL.

This chain connects TRBV14 to TRBJ1-4; D is uncertain. CDR3 length: 15 residues. Trimming pared 1 base from V and 0 bases from J, leaving 6 bases between. From germline, CDR1 is SGHDN and CDR2 FVKESK. The CDR3 spells CASSQANPTNEKLFF. The CDR3 DNA reads TGTGCCAGCAGCCAAGCAAACCCAACTAATGAAAAACTGTTTTTT.

This clonotype was seen a few times. The chain employs TRBV10-3 and TRBJ2-2; 7 bases map to TRBD1. V shed 3 bases and J 1 base; nucleotides not matched to a gene: 5. The CDR3 loop spans 16 amino acids. Germline V gene lookup returns CDR1 ENHRY and CDR2 SYGVKD. The DNA of the CDR3 is TGTGCCATCAGTGAAGGGGGCGGAGGGAACACCGGGGAGCTGTTTTTT. It codes for CAISEGGGGNTGELFF.

The chain recombines TRBV20-1 with TRBJ1-5; D is unresolved. Trimming removed 3 bases from V and 4 bases from J, with 10 bases in between. The CDR3 is 13 amino acids. CDR1 is DFQATT and CDR2 is SNEGSKA in the germline V gene (reference sequence). CDR3 DNA sequence: TGCAGTGCTAGCTTCTCCCAAAATCAGCCCCAGCATTTT. Translating gives CSASFSQNQPQHF.

This clonotype was seen many times. The chain links TRBV6-2 or TRBV6-3 to TRBJ2-7; D uncertain. The V and J ends lost 2 bases and 4 bases respectively, with 6 bases between them. The CDR3 loop spans 12 amino acids. Germline V gene sequence: CDR1 MNHEY, CDR2 SVGEGT. DNA for the CDR3: TGTGCCAGCAGTTACGGGCCTTACGAGCAGTACTTC. It is translated as CASSYGPYEQYF.

This rearrangement joins TRBV12-3 or TRBV12-4 to TRBJ2-7; TRBD2 agrees at 7 bases. With V trimmed by 3 bases and J by 3 bases, 8 bases remained unmatched. The CDR3 has 15 amino acids. This CDR3 reads CASSFSASGIYEQYF. The CDR3, as DNA: TGTGCCAGCAGTTTTTCCGCTAGCGGAATCTACGAGCAGTACTTC.

This clonotype occurred many times. The chain joins TRBV5-5 to TRBJ2-4; no firm D call. V gave up 4 bases and J gave up 8 bases, with 13 bases separating them. The CDR3 runs to 13 residues. The V gene's germline CDR1 is SGHKS and CDR2 YYEKEE (reference sequence). The CDR3 region has the DNA TGTGCCAGCAGCATCCAGCCACAAGACATTCAGTACTTC. Translated, it gives CASSIQPQDIQYF. The entire variable domain, with the rest obtained from reference TRBV5-5 and TRBJ2-4, is as follows: DAGVTQSPTHLIKTRGQQVTLRCSPISGHKSVSWYQQVLGQGPQFIFQYYEKEERGRGNFPDRFSARQFPNYSSELNVNALLLGDSALYLCASSIQPQDIQYFGAGTRLSVL.

This clonotype was recorded a few times. J is TRBJ2-1 and V is TRBV20-1, with 10 bases identical to TRBD2. The CDR3 length is 13 residues. V lost 4 bases, J lost 10 bases, and 7 bases stayed unmatched. Germline-derived CDR1 and CDR2 are DFQATT and SNEGSKA (reference sequence). This chain's CDR3 is CSATGTSETEQFF. For the CDR3, the DNA is TGCAGTGCTACCGGGACTAGCGAGACAGAGCAGTTCTTC.

This clonotype was observed at least ten times. CDR3 coding DNA: TGTGCCAGCAGCCGACAGCCCCAAGAGACCCAGTACTTC. As protein: CASSRQPQETQYF. The chain couples TRBV11-3 to TRBJ2-5; weak D call: TRBD1 (5 bases). The CDR3 loop spans 13 amino acids. V was shortened by 5 bases and J by 1 base, with 8 bases between the two germline ends. The germline V gene has CDR1 SGHNT and CDR2 YENEEA.

This clonotype occurred many times. This rearrangement joins TRBV12-5 to TRBJ1-1; no clear D. The CDR3 length is 11 residues. V was shortened by 5 bases and J by 2 bases, with 3 bases between the two germline ends. Germline V gene data show CDR1 as LGHNT and CDR2 as FRNRAP. The CDR3 DNA reads as TGTGCTAGTGGTATTAACACTGAAGCTTTCTTT. It specifies CASGINTEAFF.

This clonotype has a count of ten or more. This chain links TRBV11-3 with TRBJ2-3; 7 positions agree with TRBD2. The CDR3 is 16 residues long. V was pared by 5 bases and J by 0 bases, with 8 bases of the junction left unmatched. The germline V gene has CDR1 SGHNT and CDR2 YENEEA. DNA for the CDR3: TGTGCCAGCAGCCATCAGCGGGACCCAAGCACAGATACGCAGTATTTT. Translated, it gives CASSHQRDPSTDTQYF.

The table lists this clonotype with many counts. The chain has TRBV20-1 and TRBJ2-7; D gene ambiguous. The CDR3 is made up of 13 amino acids. The V end lost 1 base, the J end lost 1 base, and 8 bases lay between the germline ends. Germline CDR1 is DFQATT and CDR2 is SNEGSKA (reference sequence). The CDR3 DNA follows: TGCAGTGCTAGAGCGGTCAGTTCCTACGAGCAGTACTTC. Translated: CSARAVSSYEQYF.

This clonotype was seen more than once but under ten times. The CDR3 bases are TGTGCCAGCAGCTTATCGGCGACCGACAAGAACTATTACTACAATGAGCAGTTCTTC. It encodes CASSLSATDKNYYYNEQFF. The chain is built from TRBV7-9 and TRBJ2-1, with unresolved D. This CDR3 has 19 amino acids. The V gene lost 2 bases and the J gene lost 3 bases, with 23 bases spanning the gap. Germline loops: CDR1 SEHNR, CDR2 FQNEAQ (reference sequence).

This clonotype was observed at least ten times. The rearrangement links TRBV4-1 to TRBJ2-1; D ambiguous. Germline values: CDR1 MGHRA, CDR2 YSYEKL. CDR3 size: 12 residues. Trimming stripped 2 bases from V and 9 bases from J, with 8 bases between. The CDR3 spells CASSQNAGEQFF. The CDR3 DNA sequence: TGCGCCAGCAGCCAAAACGCCGGTGAGCAGTTCTTC.

The chain carries TRBV7-6 and TRBJ1-1, with D perhaps matching TRBD1 (5 bases). The CDR3 totals 16 residues. Trimming shortened V by 5 bases and J by 2 bases, and 18 bases separated the two germline ends. Germline CDR1 reads SGHVS; CDR2 reads FNYEAQ. CDR3 loop: CASSPSPTTVNTEAFF. The CDR3, as DNA: TGTGCCAGCAGCCCCTCCCCAACGACAGTAAACACTGAAGCTTTCTTT.

Many counts were recorded for this clonotype. The rearrangement links TRBV19 to TRBJ1-5; D perhaps matches TRBD1 (6 bases). This CDR3 has 14 residues. CDR1 LNHDA and CDR2 SQIVND come from the germline V gene (reference sequence). V was cut by 10 bases and J by 3 bases, with 16 bases left in between. The DNA of the CDR3 is TGTGCCACCGGACAGTTTGGATTCAATCAGCCCCAGCATTTT. It encodes CATGQFGFNQPQHF.

This clonotype showed up many times. The J gene is TRBJ1-1, the V gene TRBV7-2; D unresolved. Germline-derived CDR1 and CDR2 are SGHTA and FQGNSA. V lost 7 bases and J lost 0, with 21 bases in between. The CDR3 is 17 residues long. CDR3 DNA sequence: TGTGCCAGCATCCTCCAAGGGAGTATGTTTTTGAACACTGAAGCTTTCTTT. Its protein product is CASILQGSMFLNTEAFF.